A single sample gave rise to the 15 T cell receptor beta chains below, sequenced in a study of T cells after yellow fever vaccination. TCRdb used MiXCR to reprocess the 5' RACE reads, holding one entry per CDR3 protein. The sample lists around 140,000 distinct CDR3 sequences, roughly 8% occurring once. The specimen comprised CD4+ T cells sorted from PBMCs, sampled 5 days after the yellow fever booster vaccination. All receptors derive from a man younger than 40 who received the YFV17D yellow fever vaccine.

This clonotype was observed many times. The chain links TRBV20-1 to TRBJ1-1; D ambiguous. Trimming removed 0 bases at V and 1 base at J, with 12 bases between. Germline CDR1 reads DFQATT; CDR2 reads SNEGSKA (reference sequence). The CDR3 sequence is 15 residues long. The DNA of the CDR3 is TGCAGTGCTAGAGATCCGGCAGGAGGGAACACTGAAGCTTTCTTT. This gives the protein CSARDPAGGNTEAFF.

This clonotype was found many times. J is TRBJ2-7 and V is TRBV12-3 or TRBV12-4, with a weak D call TRBD2 (6 bases). Trimming took 4 bases from V and 4 from J, leaving 11 bases between them. The CDR3 runs to 13 residues. CDR3 nucleotides: TGTGCCAGCAGTTCCAGGGAGGTTTACGAGCAGTACTTC. Its protein is CASSSREVYEQYF.

In its sample, this clonotype was seen many times. This chain links TRBV5-1 with TRBJ2-2; maybe TRBD1 (6 bases). This CDR3 spans 16 amino acids. Germline assignment: CDR1 SGHRS and CDR2 YFSETQ. V lost 3 bases and J 0 bases, leaving 12 bases between the germline ends. The chain's CDR3 is CASSSTGHANTGELFF. The CDR3 bases are TGCGCCAGCAGCTCTACAGGGCACGCGAACACCGGGGAGCTGTTTTTT. Drawing the rest from reference TRBV5-1 and TRBJ2-2, the complete variable domain is KAGVTQTPRYLIKTRGQQVTLSCSPISGHRSVSWYQQTPGQGLQFLFEYFSETQRNKGNFPGRFSGRQFSNSRSEMNVSTLELGDSALYLCASSSTGHANTGELFFGEGSRLTVL.

This clonotype was detected ten times or more. The chain employs TRBV5-1 and TRBJ1-2; 7 nucleotides align to TRBD1. CDR1 is SGHRS, CDR2 YFSETQ, per germline. The CDR3 runs 16 residues. With 7 bases clipped from V and 0 bases from J, the junction kept 12 bases outside the gene matches. CDR3 loop: CASRPWTGGANYGYTF. Here the CDR3 DNA reads TGCGCCAGCCGACCTTGGACAGGCGGAGCTAACTATGGCTACACCTTC.

This chain links TRBV27 with TRBJ2-1, with TRBD2 matching 11 bases. After removal of 4 bases from V and 7 bases from J, the junction contained 6 bases not matched to a gene. From germline, CDR1 is MNHEY and CDR2 SMNVEV (reference sequence). The CDR3 runs 15 residues. CDR3 sequence: CASSWLAGGKNEQFF. The CDR3 DNA reads as TGTGCCAGCAGTTGGCTAGCGGGAGGAAAGAATGAGCAGTTCTTC.

This clonotype appeared many times. The chain links TRBV11-3 to TRBJ2-7, with D possibly matching TRBD1 (7 bases). The CDR3 consists of 14 residues. Trimming pared 5 bases from V and 3 bases from J, leaving 14 bases between. The germline V gene has CDR1 SGHNT and CDR2 YENEEA. The CDR3 loop is CASSPGGSGYEQYF. The CDR3 coding sequence is TGTGCCAGCAGCCCAGGGGGTAGCGGCTACGAGCAGTACTTC.

At least ten counts were recorded for this clonotype. This sequence joins TRBV7-3 and TRBJ2-1; 7 bases map to TRBD2. V gave up 3 bases and J gave up 8 bases; unmatched junction bases: 13. In germline, CDR1 is SGHTA, CDR2 FQGTGA. The CDR3 has 16 residues. Written as DNA, the CDR3 is TGTGCCAGCAGCTTGGGCGGGGGAGGCCTCCCCGATGAGCAGTTCTTC. This translates into CASSLGGGGLPDEQFF.

At least ten counts were recorded for this clonotype. This chain joins TRBV5-1 and TRBJ2-1; 9 nucleotides match TRBD2. Germline CDR1 is SGHRS and CDR2 is YFSETQ. The V segment lost 4 bases and the J segment 6 bases; nucleotides outside the gene matches: 11. This CDR3 is built from 16 residues. For the CDR3, the DNA is TGCGCCAGCAGCCCGGGGGGGAGCGGGAGGTTCAATGAGCAGTTCTTC. Encoded protein: CASSPGGSGRFNEQFF.

The DNA of the CDR3 is TGTGCCAGCAGCCCACCGGGACAGGGCTACAATGAGCAGTTCTTC. This gives the protein CASSPPGQGYNEQFF. The V call is TRBV4-2, the J call TRBJ2-1; 9 bases align to TRBD1. Trimming took 4 bases from V and 3 from J; bases not matched to a gene: 4. From germline, CDR1 is LGHNA and CDR2 YNFKEQ. This CDR3 contains 15 residues.

This clonotype appeared many times. The chain joins TRBV5-1 to TRBJ1-2; D is possibly TRBD1 (6 bases). Germline CDR1 and CDR2: SGHRS and YFSETQ. The CDR3 totals 12 residues. The V gene lost 2 bases and the J gene lost 7 bases, with 9 bases spanning the gap. DNA for the CDR3: TGCGCCAGCAGCTTACAGGGCTCTGGCTACACCTTC. Translated, it gives CASSLQGSGYTF.

This clonotype was detected many times. The chain links TRBV3-1 to TRBJ2-7, with 7 nucleotides matching TRBD1. From germline, CDR1 is LGHDT and CDR2 YNNKEL (reference sequence). Trimming at V came to 4 bases and at J to 0 bases, leaving 3 bases not matched to a gene. The CDR3 is 14 residues long. The CDR3 coding sequence is TGTGCCAGCAGCCTAGGGGACAGCTCCTACGAGCAGTACTTC. Translating gives CASSLGDSSYEQYF.

This clonotype has at least ten counts. J is TRBJ2-3 and V is TRBV25-1; D is unresolved. Germline lookup yields CDR1 MGHDK and CDR2 SYGVNS. V dropped 4 bases and J dropped 0 bases, with 5 bases sitting between them. The CDR3 has 13 amino acids. The CDR3 region has the DNA TGTGCCAGCAGTGGTTTCAGCACAGATACGCAGTATTTT. Amino acids: CASSGFSTDTQYF.

This clonotype was detected ten times or more. This chain links TRBV28 with TRBJ2-3; TRBD2 matches at 8 bases. Germline values: CDR1 MDHEN, CDR2 SYDVKM. The CDR3 spans 13 residues. J gave up 10 bases and V 7 bases, and 10 bases lay outside the gene matches. The CDR3 here is CASKGGRTPAQYF. The CDR3 bases are TGTGCCAGCAAGGGCGGGAGGACACCGGCGCAGTATTTT. The full variable domain, its missing parts supplied by reference TRBV28 and TRBJ2-3, is DVKVTQSSRYLVKRTGEKVFLECVQDMDHENMFWYRQDPGLGLRLIYFSYDVKMKEKGDIPEGYSVSREKKERFSLILESASTNQTSMYLCASKGGRTPAQYFGPGTRLTVL.

This clonotype was recorded at least ten times. DNA for the CDR3: TGCAGCGGCCGGGACAGGGCCTACGAGCAGTACTTC. This gives the protein CSGRDRAYEQYF. The chain links TRBV29-1 to TRBJ2-7; 9 bases align to TRBD1. Germline V lookup: CDR1 SQVTM, CDR2 ANQGSEA. The V gene end was trimmed by 7 bases and the J gene end by 2 bases; junction bases not matched to a gene: 3. The CDR3 has 12 residues.

This clonotype occurred many times. V gene TRBV6-2 or TRBV6-3 combines with J gene TRBJ1-1; 9 bases are shared with TRBD1. Trimming cost V 3 bases and J 1 base; bases outside gene matches: 3. The CDR3 covers 15 residues. Germline V gene sequence: CDR1 MNHEY, CDR2 SVGEGT. The CDR3 loop is CASSYLGQGNTEAFF. In nucleotides, the CDR3 is TGTGCCAGCAGTTATTTGGGACAGGGGAACACTGAAGCTTTCTTT.